This T cell receptor beta chain comes out of a study of blood T cell repertoires in COVID-19. The wider study: T cells, B-cell-depleted T cells, or PBMCs provided the cDNA or gDNA that served as material.

Authors' analysis steps: Amplification of reference gene primers was used by the study to estimate nucleated cell counts. Here immunoSEQ multiplex PCR was the method, and the copy in TCRdb shows in-frame clones only, minus some. V and J calls and clone size follow that table, whereas D and trimming were derived from the DNA. The repertoire consists of 150,000 or so clones, with roughly 85% occurring once and the leading ten covering 8%. Seattle cases were enrolled at active infection and followed longitudinally. Per the germline V gene, CDR1 is SGHRS and CDR2 is YFSETQ. The CDR3 runs 16 residues. V lost 0 bases to trimming and J lost 7 bases; unmatched junction nucleotides: 7.

The sample taken for sequencing was peripheral blood. The J gene is TRBJ1-2, the V gene TRBV5-1, with 12 bases that match TRBD1. This receptor was obtained from an older woman with COVID-19, enrolled during active disease. The chain's CDR3 is CASSLGGQGALAGYTF. The CDR3 DNA follows: TGCGCCAGCAGCTTGGGGGGACAGGGGGCGCTGGCTGGCTACACCTTC.